Sequencing of this TCR beta chain was carried out in a study of blood T cell repertoires in COVID-19. There are 16 residues in the CDR3. V lost 1 base and J 0 bases, leaving 12 bases between the germline ends. Germline V gene sequence: CDR1 MNHEY, CDR2 SVGEGT. Authors' data handling: The authors estimated nucleated cell counts from reference gene primer amplification. Here immunoSEQ multiplex PCR was the method, and the copy in TCRdb shows in-frame clones only, minus some. V and J calls and clone size are copied from that table; D and trimming were computed from the DNA. The sample comprises 85,000 to 100,000 clones, more than 80% of which are singletons, and under 5% rests with the top ten.

The sequence came from an elderly man with COVID-19, enrolled during active disease. The genes are TRBV6-2 or TRBV6-3 and TRBJ1-1; a weak D match, TRBD1 (5 bases). The sequenced material came from peripheral blood. The CDR3 region is CASSYYGARMNTEAFF. The CDR3 DNA sequence: TGTGCCAGCAGTTACTATGGGGCTAGGATGAACACTGAAGCTTTCTTT.